This T cell receptor (beta chain) was obtained from a study of blood T cells in healthy people across ages. A second PCR of 7 to 11 cycles used a sample-barcoded 5' primer and a J-beta primer mix. A template-switch adaptor with 12 random nucleotides tagged each cDNA molecule. TCRdb reanalysed the 5' RACE reads using MiXCR and keeps one entry per CDR3 protein. The sample contains some 1.5 million distinct CDR3 sequences, roughly 28% of which appear only once. As concerns this clonotype: Its target is not known.

Those donating, healthy Caucasian individuals from Russia, were aged about 6 to 100. Extraction of total RNA produced a minimum of 6 micrograms from each sample. Points from the study as a whole: Naive T cell percentage and TCR beta diversity correlated strongly.

The specimen sequenced was blood. The receptor was derived from a woman between 25 and 40 years old in good health.

The CDR3: CASSLVMTSGTDTQYF. CDR3 in DNA: TGTGCCAGCAGTTTAGTGATGACTAGCGGCACAGATACGCAGTATTTT. The chain recombines TRBV12-3 or TRBV12-4 with TRBJ2-3, with TRBD2 identical over 8 bases. V trimming: 1 base; J trimming: 1 base; junction bases outside the gene matches: 4. CDR3 length: 16 amino acids.